The 17 T cell receptor beta chains below were found in one sample sequenced in a study of shared clonotypes between healthy human individuals. TCRdb's copy holds only in-frame clones and misses some; the assay was immunoSEQ multiplex PCR. The sample consists of some 2.4 million clones, 93% of them appearing once. Sequenced: naive CD4+ T cells from PBMCs. The subset: CD45RA+ positively selected. The receptors shown here come from a man between 18 and 29 years old in good health. Some clones in this sample may be carry-over from other donors' samples.

The rearrangement joins TRBV30 to TRBJ1-4; the match to TRBD1 covers 7 bases. V lost 4 bases and J lost 7; bases outside the gene matches: 12. Germline V gene data show CDR1 as GTSNPN and CDR2 as SVGIG (reference sequence). The CDR3 runs to 15 residues. CDR3 residues: CAWNWGTVTTEKLFF. For the CDR3, the DNA is TGTGCCTGGAACTGGGGGACAGTTACAACTGAAAAACTGTTTTTT.

The rearrangement uses TRBV5-1 and TRBJ2-3, with TRBD2 as a possible D gene (6 bases). The germline CDR1 and CDR2 sequences are SGHRS and YFSETQ. Trimming took off 1 base at V and 2 bases at J, with 8 bases between the two ends. This CDR3 region has 14 residues. CDR3 residues: CASSLRENTDTQYF. CDR3 coding DNA: TGCGCCAGCAGCTTGCGGGAGAACACAGATACGCAGTATTTT.

V is TRBV9 and J is TRBJ2-3; unclear D gene. Per germline, CDR1 SGDLS and CDR2 YYNGEE. The V and J ends lost 0 bases and 4 bases respectively, with 6 bases between them. The length of the CDR3 is 13 residues. The CDR3 bases are TGTGCCAGCAGCGTAGCCGAGCCAGATACGCAGTATTTT. Protein: CASSVAEPDTQYF.

Points on this clone: In the same sample, other DNA sequences code for this CDR3. The chain has TRBV18 and TRBJ1-2, with D perhaps matching TRBD1 (6 bases). The CDR3 runs 13 residues. V was cut by 2 bases and J by 3 bases, with 7 bases left in between. CDR1 and CDR2 from the germline V gene are KGHSH and LQKENI. As DNA, the CDR3 is TGTGCCAGCTCACCAGGGGGCGACTATGGCTACACCTTC. This encodes CASSPGGDYGYTF.

This rearrangement joins TRBV21-1 to TRBJ2-1; the table assigns TRBD2, which was not confirmed against the DNA. TRBV21-1 represents a pseudogene. The CDR3 has 17 residues. The DNA for the CDR3 is TGTGCCAGCATTCAGCCCCTTTGGGCTAGCCGAAGAGATGAGCAGTTCTTC. This codes for CASIQPLWASRRDEQFF.

This chain joins TRBV5-4 and TRBJ2-1; 9 nucleotides align to TRBD2. The germline V gene encodes CDR1 SGHNT and CDR2 YYREEE (reference sequence). Trimming took 4 bases from V and 4 from J; bases not matched to a gene: 12. This CDR3 is built from 17 residues. The CDR3 sequence: CASSRPAGGPSYNEQFF. CDR3 coding DNA: TGTGCCAGCAGCCGGCCTGCGGGAGGGCCGAGTTACAATGAGCAGTTCTTC. Combining the CDR3 with reference TRBV5-4 and TRBJ2-1 gives the whole variable domain ETGVTQSPTHLIKTRGQQVTLRCSSQSGHNTVSWYQQALGQGPQFIFQYYREEENGRGNFPPRFSGLQFPNYSSELNVNALELDDSALYLCASSRPAGGPSYNEQFFGPGTRLTVL.

CDR3 region: CASSYSRTGGQETQYF. The CDR3 DNA reads TGTGCCAGCAGTTACTCTAGGACAGGGGGCCAAGAGACCCAGTACTTC. This chain connects TRBV6-6 to TRBJ2-5; TRBD1 matches at 10 bases. This CDR3 is built from 16 residues. The germline V gene has CDR1 MNHNY and CDR2 SVGAGI (reference sequence). Trimming at V came to 0 bases and at J to 1 base, leaving 2 bases not matched to a gene.

This CDR3 reads CASSQLGLDYEQYF. The CDR3 DNA reads as TGTGCCAGCAGCCAGCTTGGACTCGATTACGAGCAGTACTTC. The V call is TRBV14, the J call TRBJ2-7; a possible D gene is TRBD2 (5 bases). The CDR3 has 14 residues. Trimming removed 3 bases at V and 4 bases at J, with 13 bases between. The germline gives CDR1 SGHDN, CDR2 FVKESK. Full variable domain (missing parts from reference TRBV14 and TRBJ2-7): EAGVTQFPSHSVIEKGQTVTLRCDPISGHDNLYWYRRVMGKEIKFLLHFVKESKQDESGMPNNRFLAERTGGTYSTLKVQPAELEDSGVYFCASSQLGLDYEQYFGPGTRLTVT.

The CDR3 loop is CASEIAGSYNEQFF. Written as DNA, the CDR3 is TGTGCCAGCGAGATAGCGGGCTCCTACAATGAGCAGTTCTTC. The chain couples TRBV28 to TRBJ2-1; 7 nucleotides line up with TRBD2. CDR3 length: 14 residues. Germline CDR1 MDHEN, CDR2 SYDVKM. The V gene end was trimmed by 8 bases and the J gene end by 0 bases; junction bases not matched to a gene: 4.

The V and J genes are TRBV28 and TRBJ1-2; TRBD1 matches 8 bases. V dropped 5 bases and J dropped 8; count of bases not matched to a gene: 7. In germline, CDR1 is MDHEN, CDR2 SYDVKM. The CDR3 spans 13 residues. The CDR3 loop is CASSPSRGLGYTF. DNA of the CDR3: TGTGCCAGCAGTCCGTCCAGGGGGCTCGGCTACACCTTC.

V gene TRBV6-1 combines with J gene TRBJ2-1; perhaps TRBD1 as D (6 bases). Germline CDR1 reads MNHNS; CDR2 reads SASEGT. The CDR3 extends over 15 amino acids. The V gene lost 3 bases and the J gene lost 7 bases, with 16 bases spanning the gap. CDR3 sequence: CASSEGLDRNNEQFF. In DNA, the CDR3 is TGTGCCAGCAGTGAGGGGCTGGACAGAAATAATGAGCAGTTCTTC.

The sample holds one count of this clone. The chain uses TRBV2 and TRBJ1-1, with TRBD1 matching over 8 bases. V lost 7 bases to trimming and J lost 1 base; unmatched junction nucleotides: 5. Germline CDR1 and CDR2: SNHLY and FYNNEI. The CDR3 totals 14 residues. This CDR3 is CASNDRGTNTEAFF. The CDR3 nucleotides are TGTGCCAGCAATGACAGGGGCACGAACACTGAAGCTTTCTTT.

The rearrangement links TRBV7-3 to TRBJ2-2; 7 bases line up with TRBD2. Germline V gene lookup returns CDR1 SGHTA and CDR2 FQGTGA. The trim removed 5 bases at V and 2 bases at J, leaving 17 bases unmatched. The CDR3 sequence is 19 residues long. CDR3: CASSLSPRVLAVNTGELFF. The CDR3 DNA follows: TGTGCCAGCAGCCTCTCTCCCAGGGTGCTAGCGGTTAACACCGGGGAGCTGTTTTTT.

The chain links TRBV7-3 to TRBJ2-1, with TRBD2 identical over 7 bases. Trimming at V came to 0 bases and at J to 0 bases, leaving 8 bases not matched to a gene. CDR1 and CDR2 from the germline V gene are SGHTA and FQGTGA. There are 18 residues in the CDR3. The CDR3 spells CASSLTGGTSASYNEQFF. CDR3 nucleotide sequence: TGTGCCAGCAGCTTAACCGGGGGGACCTCAGCCTCCTACAATGAGCAGTTCTTC.

In the case of this clone: Other DNA sequences in this specimen translate into the identical CDR3. The rearrangement links TRBV18 to TRBJ2-3, with a tentative D call TRBD1 (6 bases). The germline gives CDR1 KGHSH, CDR2 LQKENI. The CDR3 has 15 residues. V was cut by 3 bases and J by 0 bases, with 10 bases left in between. CDR3 nucleotides: TGTGCCAGCTCACCGGCCAGGGGAAGCACAGATACGCAGTATTTT. This sequence encodes CASSPARGSTDTQYF.

V is TRBV28 and J is TRBJ1-3, with D perhaps TRBD1 (5 bases). The V end was cut by 6 bases, the J end by 3 bases, with 12 bases between. This CDR3 spans 14 amino acids. The germline V gene encodes CDR1 MDHEN and CDR2 SYDVKM. Written as DNA, the CDR3 is TGTGCCAGCAGCCTCCGGACATATGGAAACACCATATATTTT. Amino acid sequence: CASSLRTYGNTIYF. Together with reference TRBV28 and TRBJ1-3, the CDR3 gives the full variable domain: DVKVTQSSRYLVKRTGEKVFLECVQDMDHENMFWYRQDPGLGLRLIYFSYDVKMKEKGDIPEGYSVSREKKERFSLILESASTNQTSMYLCASSLRTYGNTIYFGEGSWLTVV.

The sample holds one count of this clone. The chain recombines TRBV29-1 with TRBJ2-7; D possibly corresponds to TRBD1 (6 bases). The V end was cut by 7 bases, the J end by 6 bases, with 13 bases between. The length of the CDR3 is 11 residues. Germline CDR1 reads SQVTM; CDR2 reads ANQGSEA. CDR3 residues: CSARRGSEQYF. The CDR3 coding sequence is TGCAGCGCGCGCAGGGGCTCCGAGCAGTACTTC.